These 28 T cell receptor beta chains share one sample of origin, sequenced in a study of molecular identifiers for immune sequencing clone quantification. TCRdb redid the calling of the PCR reads with MiXCR, one entry per CDR3 protein. The sample lists around 470,000 distinct CDR3 sequences; 20% to 25% were seen once. The sequencing input was naive CD8+ T cells from blood, with Jurkat cell RNA spiked in. Subset of the sample: FACS-sorted CD8+CD4-CCR7+CD45RA+ naive T cells. The source is a human donor in good health. Some libraries in this study had Jurkat cell RNA spiked in.

The table lists this clonotype with many counts. V gene TRBV7-2 combines with J gene TRBJ1-5; D call uncertain. This CDR3 comprises 15 residues. Trimming removed 1 base at V and 11 bases at J, with 18 bases between. Looked up from germline, CDR1 is SGHTA and CDR2 is FQGNSA. CDR3 residues: CASSLDRAGPTAQHF. The CDR3 DNA follows: TGTGCCAGCAGCTTAGATAGGGCAGGCCCCACGGCCCAGCATTTT.

The rearrangement uses TRBV5-3 and TRBJ2-5; tentatively, D is TRBD1 or TRBD2 (5 bases each). TRBV5-3 is assigned to the ORF class and has an uncertain function. The CDR3 covers 13 residues. The germline V and J ends were trimmed by 8 bases and 3 bases, with 14 bases remaining between them. The CDR3 DNA reads TGTGCCAGCAGCCACCGGGACGAAGAGACCCAGTACTTC. Translation: CASSHRDEETQYF.

In this sample, this clonotype turned up a few times. The rearrangement uses TRBV19 and TRBJ2-7, with a weak D call TRBD1 (10 bases). The length of the CDR3 is 16 residues. The germline gives CDR1 LNHDA, CDR2 SQIVND (reference sequence). V lost 9 bases to trimming and J lost 5 bases, with 26 bases between them. The CDR3 sequence is CASRQGAASGNNEQYF. Here the CDR3 DNA reads TGTGCCAGCCGACAGGGGGCTGCTAGCGGGAACAACGAGCAGTACTTC.

This clonotype was seen a few times. This chain joins TRBV2 and TRBJ2-5; 10 nucleotides line up with TRBD1. The CDR3 is 15 residues long. Germline V gives CDR1 SNHLY, CDR2 FYNNEI. V trimming: 3 bases; J trimming: 5 bases; junction bases outside the gene matches: 6. The CDR3 DNA is TGTGCCAGCAGTGACTGGGACAGGGGTCTCGAGACCCAGTACTTC. Amino acids: CASSDWDRGLETQYF. Full variable domain (remainder filled in from reference TRBV2 and TRBJ2-5): EPEVTQTPSHQVTQMGQEVILRCVPISNHLYFYWYRQILGQKVEFLVSFYNNEISEKSEIFDDQFSVERPDGSNFTLKIRSTKLEDSAMYFCASSDWDRGLETQYFGPGTRLLVL.

In this sample, this clonotype turned up many times. The chain has TRBV7-9 and TRBJ2-3, with D unclear. The CDR3 is 13 amino acids. Trimming pared 2 bases from V and 5 bases from J, leaving 8 bases between. CDR1 is SEHNR and CDR2 is FQNEAQ in the germline V gene (reference sequence). The CDR3: CASSLIGRDTQYF. In nucleotides, the CDR3 is TGTGCCAGCAGCTTAATCGGCAGAGATACGCAGTATTTT.

As concerns this clonotype: Germline is not matched at one junction end, which may reflect a read error. The chain has TRBV7-2 and TRBJ2-7; D unresolved. In germline, CDR1 is SGHTA, CDR2 FQGNSA. The CDR3 runs to 12 residues. CDR3 sequence: CASSPSGGEQHF. In DNA, the CDR3 is TGTGCCAGCAGCCCCTCAGGTGGCGAGCAGCACTTC.

A remark on this clonotype: It may be a read error: a sequence one base away is much more abundant. The chain uses TRBV7-9 and TRBJ1-5; a weak D match, TRBD1 (5 bases). The CDR3 sequence is 15 residues long. Germline V gene data show CDR1 as SEHNR and CDR2 as FQNEAQ (reference sequence). The CDR3 region has the DNA TGTGCCAGCAGCTTGGGACTGGATAGCAGTCAGCCCCAGCATTTT. Translation gives CASSLGLDSSQPQHF.

This clonotype was counted at least ten times. The chain is built from TRBV3-1 and TRBJ1-2; D is undetermined. Germline CDR1 and CDR2: LGHDT and YNNKEL (reference sequence). This CDR3 is 15 amino acids long. V was trimmed by 1 base and J by 0 bases, leaving 9 bases between them. Written as DNA, the CDR3 is TGTGCCAGCAGCCAAGTGAGAGAATCTAACTATGGCTACACCTTC. It yields the protein CASSQVRESNYGYTF.

J is TRBJ2-1 and V is TRBV6-1, with TRBD2 matching 11 bases. There are 15 residues in the CDR3. Losses at the gene ends were 6 bases for V and 7 bases for J; bases not matched to a gene: 8. Germline V gene sequence: CDR1 MNHNS, CDR2 SASEGT. Written as DNA, the CDR3 is TGTGCCAGCAGAATACTAGCGGGAGTAGAGAATGAGCAGTTCTTC. It is translated as CASRILAGVENEQFF.

The chain couples TRBV13 to TRBJ2-6, with D tentatively TRBD1 (6 bases). Germline lookup yields CDR1 PRHDT and CDR2 FYEKMQ (reference sequence). This CDR3 region has 17 residues. Between the trimmed V and J ends, which lost 0 bases and 1 base, there was a span of 10 bases. CDR3: CASSLGTGNSGANVLTF. The CDR3 nucleotides read TGTGCCAGCAGCTTAGGGACAGGCAATTCTGGGGCCAACGTCCTGACTTTC.

In this sample, this clonotype turned up a few times. V gene TRBV13 combines with J gene TRBJ2-3, with 9 bases identical to TRBD2. The CDR3 loop spans 17 amino acids. The ends lost 3 bases at V and 0 bases at J; junction bases unmatched: 7. Germline V gene sequence: CDR1 PRHDT, CDR2 FYEKMQ (reference sequence). The CDR3 region is CASSFRLAVPSTDTQYF. Here the CDR3 DNA reads TGTGCCAGCAGCTTCCGACTAGCGGTTCCCAGCACAGATACGCAGTATTTT.

This clonotype was seen more than once but under ten times. J is TRBJ1-2 and V is TRBV19, with 8 bases that match TRBD1. Per germline, CDR1 LNHDA and CDR2 SQIVND (reference sequence). CDR3 length equals 16 residues. V gave up 5 bases and J gave up 4 bases; unmatched junction bases: 12. The CDR3 is CASSLTTGAGSYGYTF. The CDR3 nucleotides read TGTGCCAGTAGTCTAACGACAGGGGCGGGATCCTATGGCTACACCTTC.

A few counts support this clonotype. The chain has TRBV27 and TRBJ2-1; 9 bases are a match to TRBD2. Germline CDR1 and CDR2: MNHEY and SMNVEV (reference sequence). The CDR3 totals 16 residues. V lost 1 base to trimming and J lost 4 bases; unmatched junction nucleotides: 5. This CDR3 is CASSLWAGGPYNEQFF. DNA for the CDR3: TGTGCCAGCAGTTTATGGGCGGGAGGGCCTTACAATGAGCAGTTCTTC.

The sample holds a few counts of this clonotype. The CDR3 sequence is CASSPDDRTEAFF. The CDR3 DNA is TGTGCCAGCAGCCCCGACGACCGCACTGAAGCTTTCTTT. The V and J genes are TRBV12-3 or TRBV12-4 and TRBJ1-1; D is uncertain. Trimming shortened V by 6 bases and J by 4 bases, and 12 bases separated the two germline ends. The CDR3 length is 13 residues.

In this sample, this clonotype turned up many times. The rearrangement links TRBV7-9 to TRBJ2-7; TRBD2 might be the D (5 bases). From germline, CDR1 is SEHNR and CDR2 FQNEAQ (reference sequence). The CDR3 length is 13 residues. V was pared by 11 bases and J by 2 bases, with 16 bases between. The CDR3: CAVPGDMTYEQYF. For the CDR3, the DNA is TGTGCCGTCCCCGGGGATATGACCTACGAGCAGTACTTC. The whole variable domain, filled in from reference TRBV7-9 and TRBJ2-7, reads DTGVSQNPRHKITKRGQNVTFRCDPISEHNRLYWYRQTLGQGPEFLTYFQNEAQLEKSRLLSDRFSAERPKGSFSTLEIQRTEQGDSAMYLCAVPGDMTYEQYFGPGTRLTVT.

About this clonotype: A much more abundant neighbour one base away suggests this may be a read error. The chain recombines TRBV19 with TRBJ2-3; TRBD1 agrees at 11 bases. The CDR3 length is 14 residues. In germline, CDR1 is LNHDA, CDR2 SQIVND (reference sequence). The junction had 7 bases not matched to a gene; V was cut back by 8 bases and J by 6 bases. In DNA form, the CDR3 reads TGTGCCAGTCGTGGACAGGGGGCAGGTGATACGCAGTATTTT. Its translation is CASRGQGAGDTQYF. Combining the CDR3 with reference TRBV19 and TRBJ2-3 gives the whole variable domain DGGITQSPKYLFRKEGQNVTLSCEQNLNHDAMYWYRQDPGQGLRLIYYSQIVNDFQKGDIAEGYSVSREKKESFPLTVTSAQKNPTAFYLCASRGQGAGDTQYFGPGTRLTVL.

This chain uses TRBV9 with TRBJ2-2; TRBD2 is a possible D gene (5 bases). The CDR3 runs 15 residues. CDR1 and CDR2 (germline): SGDLS, YYNGEE. Trimming cost V 1 base and J 1 base, with 8 bases left between them. CDR3 in DNA: TGTGCCAGCAGCGTATTGGCGGGGAACACCGGGGAGCTGTTTTTT. It yields the protein CASSVLAGNTGELFF.

This clonotype showed up just a few times. The chain combines TRBV12-3 or TRBV12-4 with TRBJ1-1; no definite D call. This CDR3 spans 15 amino acids. With 3 bases removed from V and 0 bases from J, the gap between germline ends came to 11 bases. This CDR3 reads CASSFRLKMNTEAFF. As DNA, the CDR3 is TGTGCCAGCAGTTTTCGGTTGAAAATGAACACTGAAGCTTTCTTT.

The chain carries TRBV4-1 and TRBJ2-7; D is unresolved. V gave up 3 bases and J gave up 5 bases, with 11 bases separating them. The CDR3 runs 13 residues. Germline CDR1 and CDR2: MGHRA and YSYEKL. CDR3 coding DNA: TGCGCCAGCAGCCATTTACAGAACGACGAGCAGTACTTC. It is translated as CASSHLQNDEQYF.

This clonotype showed up just a few times. The chain combines TRBV7-8 with TRBJ2-5; D remains unclear. This CDR3 comprises 14 residues. Trimming took 5 bases from V and 2 from J, leaving 12 bases between them. In germline, CDR1 is SGHVS, CDR2 FQNEAQ. Here the CDR3 DNA reads TGTGCCAGCAGCGGGGTGAACAGTCAAGAGACCCAGTACTTC. Translating it yields CASSGVNSQETQYF.

The table lists this clonotype with many counts. V is TRBV7-9 and J is TRBJ2-7, with unresolved D. The CDR3 runs to 15 residues. With 0 bases removed from V and 1 base from J, the gap between germline ends came to 10 bases. Germline V CDR1 and CDR2: SEHNR, FQNEAQ (reference sequence). CDR3 region: CASSLALGGSYEQYF. The CDR3 nucleotides read TGTGCCAGCAGCTTAGCGCTCGGTGGTTCCTACGAGCAGTACTTC.

This clonotype was seen ten or more times. The chain recombines TRBV20-1 with TRBJ2-3; D perhaps matches TRBD2 (5 bases). CDR3 size: 15 residues. Deletions cut 6 bases from V and 0 bases from J, with 16 bases between. Germline CDR1 is DFQATT and CDR2 is SNEGSKA (reference sequence). CDR3 sequence reads: CSAPDFEESTDTQYF. The CDR3 DNA follows: TGCAGTGCCCCGGACTTCGAAGAGAGCACAGATACGCAGTATTTT.

The chain recombines TRBV29-1 with TRBJ2-3; D is undetermined. The V end lost 6 bases, the J end lost 7 bases, and 20 bases lay between the germline ends. The germline V gene has CDR1 SQVTM and CDR2 ANQGSEA. The CDR3 loop spans 14 amino acids. Here the CDR3 reads CSVEKTEFAYTQYF. The CDR3, as DNA: TGCAGCGTGGAAAAAACCGAGTTCGCGTATACGCAGTATTTT.

The sample holds many counts of this clonotype. The CDR3 region is CSALPLAESSYEQYF. The CDR3 bases are TGCAGTGCTCTACCACTAGCGGAGAGCTCCTACGAGCAGTACTTC. The chain is built from TRBV20-1 and TRBJ2-7, with TRBD2 matching 8 bases. V shed 5 bases, J shed 0 bases, and the junction held 9 bases outside the gene matches. Per germline, CDR1 DFQATT and CDR2 SNEGSKA (reference sequence). The CDR3 length is 15 residues.

This clonotype was counted many times. The chain is built from TRBV4-1 and TRBJ2-1; D perhaps matches TRBD1 (6 bases). The germline V gene encodes CDR1 MGHRA and CDR2 YSYEKL. The CDR3 loop spans 11 amino acids. V dropped 6 bases and J dropped 7 bases, with 7 bases sitting between them. CDR3 nucleotides: TGCGCCAGCAGGCAGGGGAATGAGCAGTTCTTC. It yields the protein CASRQGNEQFF.

This clonotype showed up many times. This chain connects TRBV28 to TRBJ2-3; a possible D gene is TRBD2 (5 bases). Trimming shortened V by 2 bases and J by 0 bases, and 9 bases separated the two germline ends. This CDR3 has 15 amino acids. Looked up from germline, CDR1 is MDHEN and CDR2 is SYDVKM. DNA for the CDR3: TGTGCCAGCAGTTTAATCGGGATCAGCACAGATACGCAGTATTTT. It codes for CASSLIGISTDTQYF.

This clonotype was counted many times. V gene TRBV4-3 combines with J gene TRBJ2-7; D is uncertain. This CDR3 is built from 14 residues. The germline V gene has CDR1 LGHNA and CDR2 YSLEER. Deletions cut 0 bases from V and 0 bases from J, with 6 bases between. Here the CDR3 reads CASSQDYSSYEQYF. The DNA for the CDR3 is TGCGCCAGCAGCCAAGACTACAGCTCCTACGAGCAGTACTTC.

Of note for this clonotype: A much larger clone is a single base away; this may be a read error. The CDR3 carries no conserved terminal phenylalanine or tryptophan, so it likely arises from a read error. The chain combines TRBV4-1 with TRBJ1-5; no firm D call. The CDR3 has 18 amino acids. From germline, CDR1 is MGHRA and CDR2 YSYEKL. V dropped 0 bases and J dropped 0 bases, with 15 bases sitting between them. CDR3 in amino acids: CASSQDHPGDYSNQPQHY. As DNA, the CDR3 is TGCGCCAGCAGCCAAGATCATCCAGGTGATTATAGCAATCAGCCCCAGCATTAT.